This passage covers 8 T cell receptor beta chains from one sample sequenced in a study of identical twins. TCRdb independently ran MiXCR on the 5' RACE reads; one entry per CDR3 protein. The sample shows roughly 1.6 million distinct CDR3 sequences, under 35% of them seen only once. The sample consisted of cord blood. The receptors come from a newborn girl in good health.

This clonotype showed up just a few times. The V gene is TRBV28, the J gene TRBJ2-7; TRBD2 aligns across 8 bases. From germline, CDR1 is MDHEN and CDR2 SYDVKM. The CDR3 loop spans 12 amino acids. The CDR3 spells CGGLVPYNEQYF. DNA for the CDR3: TGTGGGGGACTAGTTCCCTACAATGAGCAGTACTTC.

A few counts support this clonotype. Relative to the germline gene, one junction end is altered; a read error may explain this. DNA of the CDR3: TGCGCCAGCAGCTTGGTAATAGCGGGAGTACTCAATCAGCAGTTCTTC. Amino acid sequence: CASSLVIAGVLNQQFF. The chain carries TRBV5-1 and TRBJ2-1; 9 nucleotides line up with TRBD2. The germline V gene encodes CDR1 SGHRS and CDR2 YFSETQ. The length of the CDR3 is 16 residues.

The genes are TRBV9 and TRBJ2-5; D remains unclear. CDR1 and CDR2 from the germline V gene are SGDLS and YYNGEE. V was pared by 1 base and J by 4 bases, with 14 bases between. CDR3 length: 15 residues. This CDR3 reads CASSVSRSWGETQYF. The CDR3 bases are TGTGCCAGCAGCGTAAGCCGGAGCTGGGGAGAGACCCAGTACTTC.

This clonotype has just a few counts. The chain links TRBV5-1 to TRBJ2-6, with D unresolved. The ends were cut back, 0 bases at V and 3 bases at J, with 13 bases in the middle. CDR3 length equals 17 residues. Germline V gene sequence: CDR1 SGHRS, CDR2 YFSETQ. The CDR3 is CASSLGQVGSGANVLTF. The CDR3 DNA sequence: TGCGCCAGCAGCTTGGGGCAGGTCGGTAGTGGGGCCAACGTCCTGACTTTC.

The table lists this clonotype with a few counts. This chain connects TRBV9 to TRBJ2-1, with D perhaps matching TRBD2 (6 bases). The CDR3 consists of 15 residues. Deletions cut 0 bases from V and 3 bases from J, with 10 bases between. Per germline, CDR1 SGDLS and CDR2 YYNGEE. For the CDR3, the DNA is TGTGCCAGCAGCGTAGACGGGGGTCGCTACAATGAGCAGTTCTTC. Protein product: CASSVDGGRYNEQFF.

This clonotype was recorded a few times. The rearrangement links TRBV19 to TRBJ2-1; 8 bases are a match to TRBD2. The CDR3 is 17 residues long. The V segment lost 6 bases and the J segment 0 bases; nucleotides outside the gene matches: 10. Germline V gene data show CDR1 as LNHDA and CDR2 as SQIVND (reference sequence). The CDR3: CASRRLAGPSSYNEQFF. The CDR3 DNA follows: TGTGCCAGTAGAAGGCTAGCGGGCCCAAGCTCCTACAATGAGCAGTTCTTC.

In this sample, this clonotype turned up a few times. The J gene is TRBJ2-4, the V gene TRBV19; TRBD2 agrees at 7 bases. V shed 5 bases, J shed 6 bases, and the junction held 10 bases outside the gene matches. This CDR3 is 15 amino acids long. Germline V CDR1 and CDR2: LNHDA, SQIVND (reference sequence). For the CDR3, the DNA is TGTGCCAGTAGTTCTCCGCGGGGGTCAACAAACATTCAGTACTTC. Translation: CASSSPRGSTNIQYF. The whole variable domain, remainder taken from reference TRBV19 and TRBJ2-4, is DGGITQSPKYLFRKEGQNVTLSCEQNLNHDAMYWYRQDPGQGLRLIYYSQIVNDFQKGDIAEGYSVSREKKESFPLTVTSAQKNPTAFYLCASSSPRGSTNIQYFGAGTRLSVL.

This clonotype was seen more than once but under ten times. The chain recombines TRBV5-1 with TRBJ2-7; D gene uncertain. This CDR3 region has 15 residues. Per the germline V gene, CDR1 is SGHRS and CDR2 is YFSETQ. V was shortened by 2 bases and J by 2 bases, with 14 bases between the two germline ends. The CDR3 protein is CASSLTTTPTYEQYF. The CDR3 DNA sequence: TGCGCCAGCAGCTTAACCACGACACCGACCTACGAGCAGTACTTC.